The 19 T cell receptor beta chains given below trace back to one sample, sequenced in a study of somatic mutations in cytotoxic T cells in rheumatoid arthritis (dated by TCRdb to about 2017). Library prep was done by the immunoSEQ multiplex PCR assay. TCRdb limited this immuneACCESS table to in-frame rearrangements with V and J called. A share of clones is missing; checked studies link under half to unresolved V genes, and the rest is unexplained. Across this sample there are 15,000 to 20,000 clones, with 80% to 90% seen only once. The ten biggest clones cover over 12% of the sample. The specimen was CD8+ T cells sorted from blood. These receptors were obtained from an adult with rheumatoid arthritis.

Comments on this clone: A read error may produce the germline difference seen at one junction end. This CDR3 reads CASSSPLGQLREQYF. DNA of the CDR3: TGTGCTAGCAGCTCCCCTCTCGGACAATTGAGAGAGCAGTACTTC. V gene TRBV7-7 combines with J gene TRBJ2-7, with D maybe TRBD1 (5 bases). Germline V CDR1 and CDR2: SSHAT, FNYEAQ (reference sequence). The CDR3 is 15 residues long. Filled out from reference TRBV7-7 and TRBJ2-7, the complete variable domain reads GAGVSQSPRYKVTKRGQDVTLRCDPISSHATLYWYQQALGQGPEFLTYFNYEAQPDKSGLPSDRFSAERPEGSISTLTIQRTEQRDSAMYRCASSSPLGQLREQYFGPGTRLTVT.

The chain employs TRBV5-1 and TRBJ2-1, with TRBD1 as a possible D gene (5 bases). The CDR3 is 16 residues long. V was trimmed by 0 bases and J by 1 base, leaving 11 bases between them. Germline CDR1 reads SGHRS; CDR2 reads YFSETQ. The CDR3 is CASSLAIGESYNEQFF. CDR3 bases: TGCGCCAGCAGCTTGGCCATAGGGGAATCCTACAATGAGCAGTTCTTC.

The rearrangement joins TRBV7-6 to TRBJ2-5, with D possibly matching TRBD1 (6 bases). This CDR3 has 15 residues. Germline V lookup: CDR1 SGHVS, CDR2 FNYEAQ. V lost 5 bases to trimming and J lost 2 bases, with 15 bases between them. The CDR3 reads CASSLIKGVQETQYF. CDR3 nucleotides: TGTGCCAGCAGCCTTATAAAGGGGGTACAAGAGACCCAGTACTTC.

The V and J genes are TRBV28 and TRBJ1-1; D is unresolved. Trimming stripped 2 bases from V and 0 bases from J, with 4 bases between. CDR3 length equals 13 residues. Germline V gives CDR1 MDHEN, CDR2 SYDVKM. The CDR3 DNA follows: TGTGCCAGCAGTTTAGTGGTGAACACTGAAGCTTTCTTT. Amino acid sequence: CASSLVVNTEAFF.

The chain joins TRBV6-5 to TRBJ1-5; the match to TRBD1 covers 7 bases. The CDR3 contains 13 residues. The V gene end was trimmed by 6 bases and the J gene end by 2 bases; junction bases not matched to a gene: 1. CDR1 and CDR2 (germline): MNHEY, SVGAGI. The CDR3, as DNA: TGTGCCAGCAGCACAGGGGGCAATCAGCCCCAGCATTTT. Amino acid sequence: CASSTGGNQPQHF.

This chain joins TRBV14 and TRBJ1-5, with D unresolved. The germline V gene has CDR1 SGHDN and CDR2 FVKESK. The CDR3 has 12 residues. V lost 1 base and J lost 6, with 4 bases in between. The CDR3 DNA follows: TGTGCCAGCAGCCAAGTGGGTCAGCCCCAGCATTTT. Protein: CASSQVGQPQHF.

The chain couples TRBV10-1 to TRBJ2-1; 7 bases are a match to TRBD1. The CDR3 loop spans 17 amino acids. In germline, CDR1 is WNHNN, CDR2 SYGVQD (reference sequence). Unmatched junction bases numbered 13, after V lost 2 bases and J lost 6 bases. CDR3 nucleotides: TGCGCCAGCAGTGAGACCTACAGGGGCCCACGGTGCAATGAGCAGTTCTTC. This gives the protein CASSETYRGPRCNEQFF.

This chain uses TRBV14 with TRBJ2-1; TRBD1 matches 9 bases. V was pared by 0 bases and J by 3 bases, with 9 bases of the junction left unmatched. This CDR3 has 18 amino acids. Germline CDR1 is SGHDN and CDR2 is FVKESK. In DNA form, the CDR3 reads TGTGCCAGCAGCCAAGATTTCTCCGGGACAGGGAACTACAATGAGCAGTTCTTC. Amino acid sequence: CASSQDFSGTGNYNEQFF.

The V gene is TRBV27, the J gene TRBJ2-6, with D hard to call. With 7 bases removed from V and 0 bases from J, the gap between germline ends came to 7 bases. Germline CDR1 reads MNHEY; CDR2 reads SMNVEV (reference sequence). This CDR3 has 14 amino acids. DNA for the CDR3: TGTGCCAGCAATTCTCCCTCTGGGGCCAACGTCCTGACTTTC. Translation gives CASNSPSGANVLTF.

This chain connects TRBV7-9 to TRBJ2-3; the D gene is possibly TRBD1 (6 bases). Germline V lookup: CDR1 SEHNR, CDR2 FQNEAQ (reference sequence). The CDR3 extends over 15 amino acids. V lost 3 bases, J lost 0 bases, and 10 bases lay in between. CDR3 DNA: TGTGCCAGCAGCTTCGCAGGGGCTAGCACAGATACGCAGTATTTT. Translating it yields CASSFAGASTDTQYF.

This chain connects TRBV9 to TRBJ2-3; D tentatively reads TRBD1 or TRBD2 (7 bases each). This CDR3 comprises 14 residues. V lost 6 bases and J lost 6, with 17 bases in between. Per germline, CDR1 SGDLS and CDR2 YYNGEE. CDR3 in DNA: TGTGCCAGCAACCAGGGGGGGCACCCCGATACGCAGTATTTT. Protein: CASNQGGHPDTQYF.

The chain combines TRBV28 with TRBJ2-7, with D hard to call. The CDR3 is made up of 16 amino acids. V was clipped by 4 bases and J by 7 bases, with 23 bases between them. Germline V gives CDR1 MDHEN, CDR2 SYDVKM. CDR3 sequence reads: CASSSITGPLSQEQYF. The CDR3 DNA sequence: TGTGCCAGCAGTTCTATCACCGGACCGCTCTCCCAAGAGCAGTACTTC.

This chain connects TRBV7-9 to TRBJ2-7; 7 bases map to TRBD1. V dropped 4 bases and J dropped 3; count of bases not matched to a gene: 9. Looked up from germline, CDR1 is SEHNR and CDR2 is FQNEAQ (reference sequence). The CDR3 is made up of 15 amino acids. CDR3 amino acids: CASSYHERQGYEQYF. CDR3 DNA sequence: TGTGCCAGCAGCTACCACGAACGACAGGGCTACGAGCAGTACTTC. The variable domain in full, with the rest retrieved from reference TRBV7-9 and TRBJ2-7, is DTGVSQNPRHKITKRGQNVTFRCDPISEHNRLYWYRQTLGQGPEFLTYFQNEAQLEKSRLLSDRFSAERPKGSFSTLEIQRTEQGDSAMYLCASSYHERQGYEQYFGPGTRLTVT.

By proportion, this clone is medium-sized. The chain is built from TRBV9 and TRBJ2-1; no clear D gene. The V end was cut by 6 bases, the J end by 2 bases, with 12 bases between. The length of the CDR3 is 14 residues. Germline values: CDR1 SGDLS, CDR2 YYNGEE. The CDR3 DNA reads TGTGCCAGCAACCACGACGGAGCCTACAATGAGCAGTTCTTC. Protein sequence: CASNHDGAYNEQFF.

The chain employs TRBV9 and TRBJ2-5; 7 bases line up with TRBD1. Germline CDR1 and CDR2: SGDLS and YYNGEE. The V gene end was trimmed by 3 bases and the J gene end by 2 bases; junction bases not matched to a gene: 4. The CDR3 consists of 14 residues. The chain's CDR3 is CASSGGTVQETQYF. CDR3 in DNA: TGTGCCAGCAGCGGTGGGACAGTTCAAGAGACCCAGTACTTC.

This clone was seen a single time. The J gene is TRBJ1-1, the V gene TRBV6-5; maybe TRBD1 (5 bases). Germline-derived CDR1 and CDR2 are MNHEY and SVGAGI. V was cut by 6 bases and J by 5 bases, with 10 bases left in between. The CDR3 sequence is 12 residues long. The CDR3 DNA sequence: TGTGCCAGCAGCCAGGGAGTAACTGAAGCTTTCTTT. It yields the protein CASSQGVTEAFF.

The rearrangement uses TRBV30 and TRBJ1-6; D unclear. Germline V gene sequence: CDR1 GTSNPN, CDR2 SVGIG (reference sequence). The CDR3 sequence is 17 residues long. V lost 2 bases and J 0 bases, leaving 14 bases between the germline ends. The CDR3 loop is CAWSWSQWSSYNSPLHF. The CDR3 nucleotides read TGTGCCTGGAGTTGGTCACAGTGGAGCTCCTATAATTCACCCCTCCACTTT. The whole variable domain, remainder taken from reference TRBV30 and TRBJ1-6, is SQTIHQWPATLVQPVGSPLSLECTVEGTSNPNLYWYRQAAGRGLQLLFYSVGIGQISSEVPQNLSASRPQDRQFILSSKKLLLSDSGFYLCAWSWSQWSSYNSPLHFGNGTRLTVT.

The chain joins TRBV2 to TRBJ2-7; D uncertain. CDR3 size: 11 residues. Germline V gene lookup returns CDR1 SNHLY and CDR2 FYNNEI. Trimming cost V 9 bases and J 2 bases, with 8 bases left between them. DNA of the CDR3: TGTGCCAGTACTACTGCCTACGAGCAGTACTTC. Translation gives CASTTAYEQYF.

CDR3 bases: TGTGCCAGCAGCGACAGCTATGGCTACACCTTC. Protein: CASSDSYGYTF. This sequence joins TRBV9 and TRBJ1-2; D unresolved. The CDR3 loop spans 11 amino acids. The germline CDR1 and CDR2 sequences are SGDLS and YYNGEE. Trimming removed 3 bases from V and 4 bases from J, with 4 bases in between.